Sequencing of this T cell receptor (beta chain) was carried out in a study of T cell repertoires in cytomegalovirus infection. Across the study: Public TCR beta signature analysis indicated the presence of both CMV infection and matching HLA type. General observations from the study: Identification of carriers of CMV plus the relevant HLA was achieved through cumulative public TCR beta family frequency. HLA-C-restricted CMV clonotypes gave the most frequent clonotype in two of eight donors.

This clonotype was detected ten times or more. Antigen unknown. J was trimmed by 6 bases and V by 1 base; bases with no gene match: 9. Germline values: CDR1 SGHTA, CDR2 FQGNSA. The CDR3 totals 17 residues. TCRdb recomputed calls from the reads with MiXCR, one row per CDR3 protein. The sample has under 350,000 distinct CDR3 sequences; more than 9% are singletons. The genes are TRBV7-2 and TRBJ2-2; 9 bases map to TRBD2. The sequenced sample consisted of PBMCs. This TCR derives from a human donor in good health (CMV status not recorded). Some clones in this sample may be carry-over from other donors' samples. CDR3 nucleotide sequence: TGTGCCAGCAGCTTAGAGCGATTAGCGGGAGAACCCGGGGAGCTGTTTTTT. Residues: CASSLERLAGEPGELFF. Full variable domain (missing parts from reference TRBV7-2 and TRBJ2-2): GAGVSQSPSNKVTEKGKDVELRCDPISGHTALYWYRQSLGQGLEFLIYFQGNSAPDKSGLPSDRFSAERTGGSVSTLTIQRTQQEDSAVYLCASSLERLAGEPGELFFGEGSRLTVL.